This T cell receptor (beta chain) appears in the sequencing data of a study of shared T cell receptors in the human thymus. This CDR3 is built from 15 residues. Germline V gives CDR1 MDHEN, CDR2 SYDVKM. V lost 5 bases and J lost 1, with 14 bases in between. The assay was immunoSEQ multiplex PCR, and TCRdb's table has in-frame clones only and misses some. The table shows 500,000 to 850,000 clones, with around 87% occurring only once. The sample was also linked to a second study, of human thymus T cells. As reported in that work: Corrective heart surgery yielded resections, and these provided the thymus tissue.

The TCR originated in a boy in the first two years of life with a congenital heart defect. Material: thymocytes. The rearrangement links TRBV28 to TRBJ2-5; maybe TRBD2 (6 bases). The CDR3 DNA reads as TGTGCCAGCAGTCGCCAGACTAGTTCCCAAGAGACCCAGTACTTC. Amino acid sequence: CASSRQTSSQETQYF.